One and the same sample provided the 29 T cell receptor beta chains below, sequenced in a study of vaccination effects on CD4 cells after COVID-19. TCRdb's table, derived via immunoSEQ multiplex PCR, lists solely in-frame clones and lacks some. In the table there are 60,000 to 75,000 clones, 65% to 85% of which are singletons. These receptors are not linked to any known antigen. Antigen-specific CD4+ T cells expanded by the ViraFEST assay with viral peptide pools were then sequenced. Isolation of CD4+ T cells took place after 10 days of culture. The person acquired a PCR-confirmed SARS-CoV-2 infection between March and December 2020. The sequencing used CD4+ T cells from PBMCs cultured with HIV peptides, collected before COVID-19 vaccination. Indicated subset: HIV-1 Nef peptide pool negative control/reference culture. These receptor sequences come from a human donor who had a prior SARS-CoV-2 infection.

This chain connects TRBV7-3 to TRBJ2-1; 9 bases agree with TRBD2. With 1 base clipped from V and 7 bases from J, the junction kept 5 bases outside the gene matches. Germline loops: CDR1 SGHTA, CDR2 FQGTGA. The CDR3 consists of 15 residues. The CDR3 here is CASSLRGGGGNEQFF. The CDR3 nucleotides read TGTGCCAGCAGCTTAAGGGGCGGGGGGGGAAATGAGCAGTTCTTC. Full variable domain (rest looked up from reference TRBV7-3 and TRBJ2-1): GAGVSQTPSNKVTEKGKYVELRCDPISGHTALYWYRQSLGQGPEFLIYFQGTGAADDSGLPNDRFFAVRPEGSVSTLKIQRTERGDSAVYLCASSLRGGGGNEQFFGPGTRLTVL.

The V and J genes are TRBV7-3 and TRBJ2-2; D unclear. Trimming stripped 2 bases from V and 6 bases from J, with 7 bases between. This CDR3 has 13 residues. Germline CDR1 reads SGHTA; CDR2 reads FQGTGA. The CDR3 region is CASSLSSAGELFF. DNA of the CDR3: TGTGCCAGCAGCTTATCTTCCGCCGGGGAGCTGTTTTTT.

This chain joins TRBV18 and TRBJ1-4; TRBD1 aligns across 7 bases. V lost 0 bases to trimming and J lost 7 bases; unmatched junction nucleotides: 2. The germline gives CDR1 KGHSH, CDR2 LQKENI. This CDR3 comprises 14 residues. The CDR3 DNA reads as TGTGCCAGCTCACCACCGGGGGACAGTGAAAAACTGTTTTTT. It codes for CASSPPGDSEKLFF. Full variable domain (remainder filled in from reference TRBV18 and TRBJ1-4): NAGVMQNPRHLVRRRGQEARLRCSPMKGHSHVYWYRQLPEEGLKFMVYLQKENIIDESGMPKERFSAEFPKEGPSILRIQQVVRGDSAAYFCASSPPGDSEKLFFGSGTQLSVL.

The chain carries TRBV6-5 and TRBJ1-2; maybe TRBD1 (5 bases). The ends were cut back, 7 bases at V and 3 bases at J, with 18 bases in the middle. The germline V gene encodes CDR1 MNHEY and CDR2 SVGAGI. The CDR3 loop spans 15 amino acids. The DNA for the CDR3 is TGTGCCAGCAACAACTACCGGGACGGCTACTATGGCTACACCTTC. Translation gives CASNNYRDGYYGYTF.

Here the CDR3 reads CASSVQGTKQETQYF. The CDR3 coding sequence is TGTGCCAGCAGCGTACAAGGGACAAAACAAGAGACCCAGTACTTC. The chain employs TRBV9 and TRBJ2-5; D perhaps matches TRBD1 (6 bases). The CDR3 sequence is 15 residues long. Trimming left V 1 base short and J 2 bases short, with 12 bases between. The germline V gene has CDR1 SGDLS and CDR2 YYNGEE.

The count of this clone is one. The chain combines TRBV7-9 with TRBJ1-1; D might be TRBD1 (5 bases). V gave up 11 bases and J gave up 6 bases, with 16 bases separating them. The CDR3 is 12 amino acids. The germline gives CDR1 SEHNR, CDR2 FQNEAQ (reference sequence). In DNA form, the CDR3 reads TGTGCCGGTGCTCAATGGGGGGCTGAAGCTTTCTTT. Translation gives CAGAQWGAEAFF.

This clone occurred a few times. This chain links TRBV6-5 with TRBJ2-5, with D perhaps matching TRBD2 (6 bases). The germline V gene has CDR1 MNHEY and CDR2 SVGAGI. V was pared by 7 bases and J by 5 bases, with 20 bases between. The CDR3 contains 15 residues. The CDR3 coding sequence is TGTGCCAGCACCTACCTACGGGCGGGATCGGAGACCCAGTACTTC. Translating gives CASTYLRAGSETQYF.

The chain links TRBV30 to TRBJ1-2; D uncertain. Trimming shortened V by 0 bases and J by 8 bases, and 19 bases separated the two germline ends. The germline V gene has CDR1 GTSNPN and CDR2 SVGIG (reference sequence). The CDR3 runs 15 residues. CDR3 in DNA: TGTGCCTGGAGTGTACGGTATAGGTCAATCCGCGGCTACACCTTC. Amino acids: CAWSVRYRSIRGYTF. Full variable domain (missing parts from reference TRBV30 and TRBJ1-2): SQTIHQWPATLVQPVGSPLSLECTVEGTSNPNLYWYRQAAGRGLQLLFYSVGIGQISSEVPQNLSASRPQDRQFILSSKKLLLSDSGFYLCAWSVRYRSIRGYTFGSGTRLTVV.

The V and J genes are TRBV7-9 and TRBJ2-2; possible D gene TRBD1, 5 bases. V shed 5 bases and J shed 7 bases, with 11 bases lying between them. CDR3 length equals 13 residues. CDR1 is SEHNR and CDR2 is FQNEAQ in the germline V gene (reference sequence). Here the CDR3 reads CASSDQGGGELFF. For the CDR3, the DNA is TGTGCCAGCAGCGACCAGGGCGGCGGGGAGCTGTTTTTT.

Only a few counts were recorded for this clone. This chain joins TRBV5-4 and TRBJ2-1; 9 bases are a match to TRBD1. V was pared by 0 bases and J by 5 bases, with 0 bases of the junction left unmatched. Germline CDR1 is SGHNT and CDR2 is YYREEE (reference sequence). This CDR3 contains 14 residues. The CDR3 region is CASSLGQGDNEQFF. CDR3 nucleotide sequence: TGTGCCAGCAGCTTGGGACAGGGGGACAATGAGCAGTTCTTC.

Concerning this clone: The missing conserved phenylalanine or tryptophan at the end of this CDR3 makes a read error likely. Because the CDR3's place on the DNA is in doubt, the DNA is left out and the CDR3 is given as listed by TCRdb. The gene calls are TRBV4-1 and TRBJ1-2. CDR1 and CDR2 (germline): MGHRA, YSYEKL. Termini included, the CDR3 measures 11 amino acids. The CDR3 region is CASSPICDPKP.

V gene TRBV6-6 combines with J gene TRBJ2-1; D not resolved. CDR1 and CDR2 from the germline V gene are MNHNY and SVGAGI (reference sequence). V lost 6 bases and J 1 base, leaving 13 bases between the germline ends. The CDR3 contains 15 residues. The DNA for the CDR3 is TGTGCCAGCAGCCCCCCGAGGAATTCCTACAATGAGCAGTTCTTC. Protein product: CASSPPRNSYNEQFF.

The CDR3 bases are TGTGCCAGTAGTAAGCTGAGGGATTCGACAGATACGCAGTATTTT. This sequence encodes CASSKLRDSTDTQYF. The chain joins TRBV19 to TRBJ2-3; TRBD2 is a possible D gene (5 bases). There are 15 residues in the CDR3. CDR1 and CDR2 (germline): LNHDA, SQIVND (reference sequence). The ends were cut back, 4 bases at V and 3 bases at J, with 14 bases in the middle.

The V gene is TRBV6-5, the J gene TRBJ2-7; D gene uncertain. Germline assignment: CDR1 MNHEY and CDR2 SVGAGI. The CDR3 runs 14 residues. The ends were cut back, 6 bases at V and 0 bases at J, with 12 bases in the middle. The CDR3 DNA reads as TGTGCCAGCAGGACCGACTTGACCTCCTACGAGCAGTACTTC. Amino acids: CASRTDLTSYEQYF.

The sample holds a few counts of this clone. This sequence joins TRBV5-1 and TRBJ2-7, with D perhaps matching TRBD2 (5 bases). Germline CDR1 SGHRS, CDR2 YFSETQ. CDR3 length: 14 amino acids. Trimming cost V 0 bases and J 6 bases, with 13 bases left between them. The CDR3 loop reads CASSLAEIGGEQYF. CDR3 in DNA: TGCGCCAGCAGCTTGGCCGAGATAGGAGGCGAGCAGTACTTC.

This chain connects TRBV6-7 to TRBJ2-5; 13 bases are a match to TRBD2. TRBV6-7 is known as an ORF, though its function is uncertain. The CDR3 runs to 15 residues. V trimming: 6 bases; J trimming: 2 bases; junction bases outside the gene matches: 3. CDR3 region: CASRSTSGGQETQYF. CDR3 DNA sequence: TGTGCCAGCAGGTCGACTAGCGGGGGGCAAGAGACCCAGTACTTC.

This clone was recorded a few times. CDR3 DNA: TGTGCCAGCAGCGGCCCTGAGGAAAAACTGTTTTTT. Residues: CASSGPEEKLFF. The chain combines TRBV9 with TRBJ1-4; D remains ambiguous. CDR3 size: 12 residues. Germline lookup yields CDR1 SGDLS and CDR2 YYNGEE. The V gene lost 3 bases and the J gene lost 8 bases, with 8 bases spanning the gap. Full variable domain (outside the CDR3, taken from reference TRBV9 and TRBJ1-4): DSGVTQTPKHLITATGQRVTLRCSPRSGDLSVYWYQQSLDQGLQFLIQYYNGEERAKGNILERFSAQQFPDLHSELNLSSLELGDSALYFCASSGPEEKLFFGSGTQLSVL.

This chain links TRBV18 with TRBJ1-4; tentatively, D is TRBD1 (5 bases). V was clipped by 4 bases and J by 8 bases, with 17 bases between them. Germline loops: CDR1 KGHSH, CDR2 LQKENI. The CDR3 is made up of 15 amino acids. The CDR3 bases are TGTGCCAGCTCACTCACACAGGACCGAGGCGAAAAACTGTTTTTT. Protein product: CASSLTQDRGEKLFF.

In this sample, this clone turned up a few times. This rearrangement joins TRBV5-1 to TRBJ2-7; D unclear. Germline CDR1 reads SGHRS; CDR2 reads YFSETQ. V dropped 2 bases and J dropped 5 bases, with 17 bases sitting between them. The CDR3 is 15 residues long. CDR3 nucleotides: TGCGCCAGCAGCTTACAGTCCCTTATCCCCAACGAGCAGTACTTC. This translates into CASSLQSLIPNEQYF. Full variable domain (remainder filled in from reference TRBV5-1 and TRBJ2-7): KAGVTQTPRYLIKTRGQQVTLSCSPISGHRSVSWYQQTPGQGLQFLFEYFSETQRNKGNFPGRFSGRQFSNSRSEMNVSTLELGDSALYLCASSLQSLIPNEQYFGPGTRLTVT.

The chain uses TRBV7-2 and TRBJ2-4; a possible D gene is TRBD1 (5 bases). Deletions cut 5 bases from V and 0 bases from J, with 14 bases between. The germline gives CDR1 SGHTA, CDR2 FQGNSA. The CDR3 totals 16 residues. Here the CDR3 reads CASSPDTTVAKNIQYF. The CDR3, as DNA: TGTGCCAGCAGCCCGGACACGACCGTAGCCAAAAACATTCAGTACTTC.

The table lists this clone with a few counts. This chain uses TRBV5-1 with TRBJ2-7, with TRBD1 matching over 11 bases. Trimming cost V 2 bases and J 7 bases; bases outside gene matches: 8. The CDR3 extends over 15 amino acids. The germline gives CDR1 SGHRS, CDR2 YFSETQ. The CDR3 sequence is CASSFVGQGAGEQYF. The DNA for the CDR3 is TGCGCCAGCAGCTTCGTAGGACAGGGGGCGGGGGAGCAGTACTTC.

V gene TRBV5-1 combines with J gene TRBJ2-5, with a tentative D call TRBD1 (6 bases). Germline V gene data show CDR1 as SGHRS and CDR2 as YFSETQ. Trimming cost V 2 bases and J 5 bases, with 13 bases left between them. The CDR3 has 14 residues. CDR3 sequence: CASSLSGGAETQYF. The CDR3 nucleotides are TGCGCCAGCAGCTTATCTGGGGGCGCGGAGACCCAGTACTTC.

In this sample, this clone turned up once. The chain couples TRBV29-1 to TRBJ1-1; no firm D call. Trimming took 4 bases from V and 2 from J, leaving 11 bases between them. The CDR3 extends over 13 amino acids. Per germline, CDR1 SQVTM and CDR2 ANQGSEA. The CDR3 loop reads CSVGEDPNTEAFF. CDR3 coding DNA: TGCAGCGTTGGGGAGGACCCCAACACTGAAGCTTTCTTT.

J is TRBJ2-5 and V is TRBV19; D might be TRBD1 or TRBD2, each matching 5 bases. The germline V gene encodes CDR1 LNHDA and CDR2 SQIVND (reference sequence). This CDR3 spans 11 amino acids. Trimming removed 11 bases from V and 5 bases from J, with 12 bases in between. CDR3 residues: CAGDGPETQYF. In nucleotides, the CDR3 is TGTGCCGGGGACGGCCCCGAGACCCAGTACTTC.

This chain connects TRBV4-1 to TRBJ2-1, with TRBD1 identical over 8 bases. From germline, CDR1 is MGHRA and CDR2 YSYEKL. The CDR3 loop spans 16 amino acids. V shed 3 bases and J 6 bases; nucleotides not matched to a gene: 10. CDR3 residues: CASSHLGPGGFNEQFF. CDR3 DNA: TGCGCCAGCAGCCATTTGGGGCCAGGGGGCTTCAATGAGCAGTTCTTC.

This chain joins TRBV5-4 and TRBJ2-5; 10 bases match TRBD2. Germline trimming cut 6 bases from V and 5 bases from J; bases unmatched to any gene: 13. CDR1 is SGHNT and CDR2 is YYREEE in the germline V gene (reference sequence). CDR3 length: 16 amino acids. The CDR3 coding sequence is TGTGCCAGCACAGGCATCTCTAGCGGGAGAGATGAGACCCAGTACTTC. Amino acid sequence: CASTGISSGRDETQYF.

CDR3 protein: CASRATGIYGYTF. DNA for the CDR3: TGTGCCAGCAGGGCGACAGGGATCTATGGCTACACCTTC. The chain has TRBV6-5 and TRBJ1-2; the match to TRBD1 covers 7 bases. Germline trimming cut 6 bases from V and 4 bases from J; bases unmatched to any gene: 5. This CDR3 contains 13 residues. Germline assignment: CDR1 MNHEY and CDR2 SVGAGI.

The CDR3, as DNA: TGTGCCAGCAGCACCCAACTAGGTGGGGCTGTAGGTACGCAGTATTTT. It codes for CASSTQLGGAVGTQYF. The chain recombines TRBV7-9 with TRBJ2-3; the D gene could be TRBD1 or TRBD2 (5 bases each). The germline V gene has CDR1 SEHNR and CDR2 FQNEAQ (reference sequence). Trimming removed 5 bases at V and 8 bases at J, with 23 bases between. This CDR3 is built from 16 residues.

The chain is built from TRBV13 and TRBJ1-1, with D unclear. The germline CDR1 and CDR2 sequences are PRHDT and FYEKMQ (reference sequence). The CDR3 runs to 13 residues. V dropped 2 bases and J dropped 2 bases, with 6 bases sitting between them. The CDR3 nucleotides are TGTGCCAGCAGCTTAAGGGTAAACACTGAAGCTTTCTTT. Residues: CASSLRVNTEAFF.